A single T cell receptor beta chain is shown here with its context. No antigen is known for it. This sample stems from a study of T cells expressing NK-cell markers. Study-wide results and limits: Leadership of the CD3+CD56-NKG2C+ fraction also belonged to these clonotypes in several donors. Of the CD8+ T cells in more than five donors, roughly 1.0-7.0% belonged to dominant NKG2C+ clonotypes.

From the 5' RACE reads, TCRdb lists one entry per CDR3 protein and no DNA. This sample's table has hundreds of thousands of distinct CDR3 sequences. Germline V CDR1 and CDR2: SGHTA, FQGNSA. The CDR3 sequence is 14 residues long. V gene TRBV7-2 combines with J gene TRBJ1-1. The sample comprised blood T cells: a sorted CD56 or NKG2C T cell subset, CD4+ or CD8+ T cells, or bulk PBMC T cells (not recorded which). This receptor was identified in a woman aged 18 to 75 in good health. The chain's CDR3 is CASSVPEGRTEAFF.